Sequencing of this T cell receptor beta chain was carried out in a study of control samples from healthy donors and cancer patients. Clones were read by immunoSEQ multiplex PCR, and TCRdb kept only the in-frame ones, dropping some. Counted here are 150,000 to 200,000 clones, around 90% occurring once; the ten biggest clones make up 1.4%. This CDR3 is 15 amino acids long. CDR1 and CDR2 (germline): MDHEN, SYDVKM. The V and J ends lost 3 bases and 4 bases, in that order; junction bases with no gene match: 3. The chain links TRBV28 to TRBJ2-1; 10 bases align to TRBD2. This receptor was identified in a man aged 30-40 years in good health. Material: blood. This chain's CDR3 is CASSLTSGRYNEQFF. In nucleotides, the CDR3 is TGTGCCAGCAGTTTGACTAGCGGGCGTTACAATGAGCAGTTCTTC.